This T cell receptor (beta chain) was captured in a study of shared clonotypes between healthy human individuals. Study-wide results and caveats: Sampling was confined to blood; repertoires within tissues likely differ.

Clones were read by immunoSEQ multiplex PCR, and TCRdb kept only the in-frame ones, dropping some. The data hold 950,000 to 1,100,000 clones, with 65% to 75% observed a single time. This CDR3 spans 13 amino acids. V was trimmed by 6 bases and J by 0 bases, leaving 5 bases between them. The germline CDR1 and CDR2 sequences are MNHNS and SASEGT. Worth noting for this clone: Its specificity is not known.

The source of this sequence is a man between 18 and 29 years old in good health. The chain couples TRBV6-1 to TRBJ1-4; no reliable D call. The sample comprised memory CD4+ T cells sorted from blood. Subset in this sample: CD45RA-negative fraction. The CDR3 nucleotides are TGTGCCAGCAGGGTCTCAACTAATGAAAAACTGTTTTTT. It specifies CASRVSTNEKLFF.